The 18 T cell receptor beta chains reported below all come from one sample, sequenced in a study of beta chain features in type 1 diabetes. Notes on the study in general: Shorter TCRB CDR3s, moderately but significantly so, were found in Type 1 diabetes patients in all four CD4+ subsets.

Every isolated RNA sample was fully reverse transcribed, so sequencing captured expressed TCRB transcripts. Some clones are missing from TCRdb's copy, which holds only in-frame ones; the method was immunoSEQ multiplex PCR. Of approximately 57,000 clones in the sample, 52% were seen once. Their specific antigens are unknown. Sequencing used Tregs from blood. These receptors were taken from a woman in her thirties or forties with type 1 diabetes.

The CDR3 bases are TGTGCCAGCTCGTCGGGTGAGCAGTTCTTC. This encodes CASSSGEQFF. V gene TRBV28 combines with J gene TRBJ2-1; D is ambiguous. There are 10 residues in the CDR3. The germline gives CDR1 MDHEN, CDR2 SYDVKM. Trimming took 8 bases from V and 9 from J, leaving 8 bases between them.

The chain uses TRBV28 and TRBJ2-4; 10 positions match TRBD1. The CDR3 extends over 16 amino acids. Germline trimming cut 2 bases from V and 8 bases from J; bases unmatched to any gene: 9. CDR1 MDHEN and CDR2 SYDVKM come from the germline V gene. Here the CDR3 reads CASSLRTGGIVDIQYF. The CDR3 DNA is TGTGCCAGCAGTTTAAGGACAGGGGGTATTGTGGACATTCAGTACTTC.

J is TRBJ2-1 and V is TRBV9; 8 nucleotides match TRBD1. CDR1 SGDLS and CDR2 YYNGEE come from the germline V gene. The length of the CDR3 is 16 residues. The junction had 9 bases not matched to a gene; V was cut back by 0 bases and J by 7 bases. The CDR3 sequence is CASSVGPGQGGNEQFF. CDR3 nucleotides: TGTGCCAGCAGCGTAGGCCCCGGACAGGGCGGAAATGAGCAGTTCTTC.

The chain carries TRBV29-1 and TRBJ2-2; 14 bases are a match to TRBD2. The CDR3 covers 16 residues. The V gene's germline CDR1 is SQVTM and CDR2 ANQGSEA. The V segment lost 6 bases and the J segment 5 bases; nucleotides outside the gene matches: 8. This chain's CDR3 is CSVPGTSGSLTGELFF. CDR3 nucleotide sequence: TGCAGCGTGCCCGGGACTAGCGGGAGTTTAACCGGGGAGCTGTTTTTT.

CDR3: CASTGGKSYNEQFF. The CDR3 DNA reads TGTGCCAGCACGGGGGGTAAGAGCTACAATGAGCAGTTCTTC. V is TRBV28 and J is TRBJ2-1, with 7 bases fitting TRBD2. The CDR3 length is 14 residues. The junction had 6 bases not matched to a gene; V was cut back by 7 bases and J by 3 bases. Germline CDR1 is MDHEN and CDR2 is SYDVKM.

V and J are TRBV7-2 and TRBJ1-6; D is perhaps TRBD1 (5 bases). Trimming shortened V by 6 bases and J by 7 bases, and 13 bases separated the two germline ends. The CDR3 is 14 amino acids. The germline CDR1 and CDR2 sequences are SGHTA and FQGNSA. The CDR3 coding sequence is TGTGCCAGCAGTCCTGGACAAAAGAATTCACCCCTCCACTTT. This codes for CASSPGQKNSPLHF. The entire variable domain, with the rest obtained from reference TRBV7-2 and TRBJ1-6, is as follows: GAGVSQSPSNKVTEKGKDVELRCDPISGHTALYWYRQSLGQGLEFLIYFQGNSAPDKSGLPSDRFSAERTGGSVSTLTIQRTQQEDSAVYLCASSPGQKNSPLHFGNGTRLTVT.

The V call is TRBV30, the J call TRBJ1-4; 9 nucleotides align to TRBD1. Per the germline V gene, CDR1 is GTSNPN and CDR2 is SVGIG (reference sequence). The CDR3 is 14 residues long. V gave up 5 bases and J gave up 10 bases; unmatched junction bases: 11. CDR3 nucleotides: TGTGCCTGGGGAAACAGGGGGCGAAGGGGAAAACTGTTTTTT. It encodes CAWGNRGRRGKLFF.

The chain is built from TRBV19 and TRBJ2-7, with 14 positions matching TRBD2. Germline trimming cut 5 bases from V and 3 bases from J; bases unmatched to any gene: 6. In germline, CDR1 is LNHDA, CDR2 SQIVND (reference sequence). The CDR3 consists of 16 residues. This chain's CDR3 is CASSFAGTSGSYEQYF. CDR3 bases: TGTGCCAGTAGTTTTGCGGGGACTAGCGGGAGCTACGAGCAGTACTTC.

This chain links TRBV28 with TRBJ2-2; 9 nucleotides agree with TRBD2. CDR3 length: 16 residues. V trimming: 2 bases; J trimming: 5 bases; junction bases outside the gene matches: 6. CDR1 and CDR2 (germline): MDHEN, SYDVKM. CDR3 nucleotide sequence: TGTGCCAGCAGTTTAGGGGGGCTAGCGGGAACCGGGGAGCTGTTTTTT. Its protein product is CASSLGGLAGTGELFF.

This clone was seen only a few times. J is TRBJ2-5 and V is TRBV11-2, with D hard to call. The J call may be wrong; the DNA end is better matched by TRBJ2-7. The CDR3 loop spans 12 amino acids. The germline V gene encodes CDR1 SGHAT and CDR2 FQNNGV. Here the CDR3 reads CASSSQNYEQYF. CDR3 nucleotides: TGTGCCAGCAGCTCTCAAAACTACGAGCAGTACTTC.

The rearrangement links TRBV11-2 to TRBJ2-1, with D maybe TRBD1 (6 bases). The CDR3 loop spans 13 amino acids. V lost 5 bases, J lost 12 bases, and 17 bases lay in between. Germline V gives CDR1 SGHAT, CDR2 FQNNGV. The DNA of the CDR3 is TGTGCCAGCAGCGAACAGGGAACTGGGGGGCAGTTCTTC. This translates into CASSEQGTGGQFF.

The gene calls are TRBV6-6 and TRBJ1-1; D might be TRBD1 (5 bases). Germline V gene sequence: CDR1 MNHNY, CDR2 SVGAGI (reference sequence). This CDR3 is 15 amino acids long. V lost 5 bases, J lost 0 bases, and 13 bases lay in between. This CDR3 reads CASSHMDNMNTEAFF. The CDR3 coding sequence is TGTGCCAGCAGTCATATGGACAACATGAACACTGAAGCTTTCTTT.

CDR3 residues: CASSPSRGSSNQPQHF. The CDR3 DNA sequence: TGTGCCAGCAGCCCTAGTAGGGGGAGCAGCAATCAGCCCCAGCATTTT. The chain carries TRBV7-9 and TRBJ1-5; D may be TRBD1 (6 bases). The CDR3 runs 16 residues. The V gene's germline CDR1 is SEHNR and CDR2 FQNEAQ (reference sequence). Trimming shortened V by 5 bases and J by 1 base, and 15 bases separated the two germline ends.

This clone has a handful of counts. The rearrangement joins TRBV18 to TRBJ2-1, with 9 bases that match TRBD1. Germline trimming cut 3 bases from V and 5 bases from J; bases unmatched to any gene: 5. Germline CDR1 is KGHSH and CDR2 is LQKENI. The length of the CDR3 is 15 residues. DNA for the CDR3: TGTGCCAGCTCACCCCTGGGACAGGGTAACAATGAGCAGTTCTTC. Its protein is CASSPLGQGNNEQFF. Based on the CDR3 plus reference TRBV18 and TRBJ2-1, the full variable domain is NAGVMQNPRHLVRRRGQEARLRCSPMKGHSHVYWYRQLPEEGLKFMVYLQKENIIDESGMPKERFSAEFPKEGPSILRIQQVVRGDSAAYFCASSPLGQGNNEQFFGPGTRLTVL.

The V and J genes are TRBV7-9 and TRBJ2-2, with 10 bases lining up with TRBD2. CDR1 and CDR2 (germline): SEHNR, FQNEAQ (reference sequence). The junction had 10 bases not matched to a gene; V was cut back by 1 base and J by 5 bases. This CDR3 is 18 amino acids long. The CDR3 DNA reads TGTGCCAGCAGCTTAGTGCTCCTAGCGGGAGACCCGACCGGGGAGCTGTTTTTT. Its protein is CASSLVLLAGDPTGELFF.

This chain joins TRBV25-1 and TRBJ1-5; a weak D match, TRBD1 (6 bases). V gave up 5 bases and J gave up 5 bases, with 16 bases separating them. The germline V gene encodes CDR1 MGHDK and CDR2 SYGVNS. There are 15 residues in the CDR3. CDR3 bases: TGTGCCAGCAGTTCTTGGGGGCCACTAGATCAGCCCCAGCATTTT. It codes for CASSSWGPLDQPQHF.

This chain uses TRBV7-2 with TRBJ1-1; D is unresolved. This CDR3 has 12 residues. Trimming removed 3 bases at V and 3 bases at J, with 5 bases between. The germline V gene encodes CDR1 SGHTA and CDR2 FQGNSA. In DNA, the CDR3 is TGTGCCAGCAGCTTCCAGGACACTGAAGCTTTCTTT. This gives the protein CASSFQDTEAFF.

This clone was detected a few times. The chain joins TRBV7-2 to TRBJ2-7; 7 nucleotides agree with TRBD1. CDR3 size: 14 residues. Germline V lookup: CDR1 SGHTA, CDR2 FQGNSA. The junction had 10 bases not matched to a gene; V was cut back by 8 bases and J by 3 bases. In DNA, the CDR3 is TGTGCCAGCGGCAAACAGGGGACCCACTACGAGCAGTACTTC. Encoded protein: CASGKQGTHYEQYF.